Below are 4 T cell receptor beta chains sequenced from a single sample in a study of T cell responses to AZD1222 COVID-19 vaccine. Data came from immunoSEQ multiplex PCR; TCRdb stores just in-frame clones and leaves some out. Counted here are roughly 130,000 clones, 85% to 95% occurring once; the ten biggest clones make up 5.5% to 8%. The source material was peripheral blood, sampled on day 0 of AZD1222 vaccination. Source of these receptors: an adult in good health.

The CDR3 protein is CASRKRGGLNTEAFF. Written as DNA, the CDR3 is TGTGCCAGCCGCAAACGGGGGGGCCTGAACACTGAAGCTTTCTTT. The V and J genes are TRBV2 and TRBJ1-1, with D perhaps TRBD1 (6 bases). Trimming took off 8 bases at V and 0 bases at J, with 16 bases between the two ends. Germline V gives CDR1 SNHLY, CDR2 FYNNEI. The length of the CDR3 is 15 residues. Supplemented by reference TRBV2 and TRBJ1-1, the full variable domain reads EPEVTQTPSHQVTQMGQEVILRCVPISNHLYFYWYRQILGQKVEFLVSFYNNEISEKSEIFDDQFSVERPDGSNFTLKIRSTKLEDSAMYFCASRKRGGLNTEAFFGQGTRLTVV.

In its sample, this clone was seen a few times. The V gene is TRBV6-1, the J gene TRBJ1-3; possibly TRBD1 for D (5 bases). Germline V gene data show CDR1 as MNHNS and CDR2 as SASEGT. The CDR3 is 16 residues long. V lost 3 bases and J lost 2, with 14 bases in between. The CDR3 protein is CASSDFGGIPGNTIYF. CDR3 coding DNA: TGTGCCAGCAGTGATTTTGGGGGGATCCCTGGAAACACCATATATTTT.

This rearrangement joins TRBV3-1 (or the pseudogene TRBV3-2) to TRBJ2-1; 8 bases line up with TRBD2. V shed 4 bases, J shed 7 bases, and the junction held 12 bases outside the gene matches. Germline V gives CDR1 LGHDT, CDR2 YNNKEL (reference sequence). This CDR3 is 16 amino acids long. CDR3 residues: CASSRAASGSLNEQFF. The CDR3 coding sequence is TGTGCCAGCAGCCGGGCCGCGAGCGGGAGTTTAAATGAGCAGTTCTTC.

The chain combines TRBV12-3 or TRBV12-4 with TRBJ2-3, with unresolved D. The CDR3 sequence is 12 residues long. Trimming took off 5 bases at V and 7 bases at J, with 10 bases between the two ends. This chain's CDR3 is CASSRLVHTQYF. DNA of the CDR3: TGTGCCAGCAGTCGACTCGTACATACGCAGTATTTT.